The rows below give T cell receptor beta chains drawn from one sample of a study of cytomegalovirus exposure and HLA in healthy donors. Some clones are missing from TCRdb's copy, which holds only in-frame ones; the method was immunoSEQ multiplex PCR. In the table there are 120,000 or so clones, 81% of which are singletons. The source material was PBMCs. The source is a man between 18 and 35 years old in good health and CMV-seropositive. The CDR3 runs from the conserved cysteine through the conserved F or W. Each record gives: CDR3 length, clone size, D gene, J gene, V gene, CDR3 protein, CDR3 DNA. A D gene is named only where the DNA matches it firmly. Clone size is given for some rows only: seen once, a few or many times, or a class if the clone is expanded.

len: 17; abundance: NA; d_gene: NA; j_gene: TRBJ2-2; v_gene: TRBV7-2; CDR3aa: CASSLVIPLDGTGELFF; CDR3nt: TGTGCCAGCAGCTTAGTAATCCCCCTAGACGGGACCGGGGAGCTGTTTTTT
len: 15; abundance: NA; d_gene: TRBD2; j_gene: TRBJ2-2; v_gene: TRBV18; CDR3aa: CASSPASGAPGELFF; CDR3nt: TGTGCCAGCTCACCGGCTAGCGGGGCCCCCGGGGAGCTGTTTTTT
len: 15; abundance: NA; d_gene: NA; j_gene: TRBJ2-1; v_gene: TRBV5-4; CDR3aa: CASSLVSVSYNEQFF; CDR3nt: TGTGCCAGCAGCTTGGTGTCGGTGTCCTACAATGAGCAGTTCTTC
len: 16; abundance: NA; d_gene: TRBD1; j_gene: TRBJ1-5; v_gene: TRBV4-3; CDR3aa: CASSQGIGQANQPQHF; CDR3nt: TGCGCCAGCAGCCAAGGGATCGGACAGGCCAATCAGCCCCAGCATTTT
len: 15; abundance: NA; d_gene: TRBD1; j_gene: TRBJ2-1; v_gene: TRBV10-3; CDR3aa: CAISRGQGIYNEQFF; CDR3nt: TGTGCCATCAGCCGAGGACAGGGTATTTACAATGAGCAGTTCTTC
len: 13; abundance: NA; d_gene: NA; j_gene: TRBJ1-2; v_gene: TRBV4-1; CDR3aa: CASSQGAGYRYTF; CDR3nt: TGCGCAAGCAGCCAAGGGGCGGGATATCGCTACACCTTC
len: 12; abundance: NA; d_gene: NA; j_gene: TRBJ1-2; v_gene: TRBV6-5; CDR3aa: CASQQGGYGYTF; CDR3nt: TGTGCCTCTCAGCAAGGGGGCTATGGCTACACCTTC
len: 12; abundance: NA; d_gene: NA; j_gene: TRBJ1-1; v_gene: TRBV29-1; CDR3aa: CSGGQMNTEAFF; CDR3nt: TGCAGCGGAGGACAGATGAACACTGAAGCTTTCTTT
len: 16; abundance: NA; d_gene: NA; j_gene: TRBJ1-6; v_gene: TRBV6-1; CDR3aa: CASSEIGGGSNSPLHF; CDR3nt: TGTGCCAGCAGTGAGATCGGGGGTGGGAGTAATTCACCCCTCCACTTT
len: 14; abundance: NA; d_gene: NA; j_gene: TRBJ2-1; v_gene: TRBV4-1; CDR3aa: CASSATRQYNEQFF; CDR3nt: TGCGCCAGCAGCGCAACGAGGCAGTACAATGAGCAGTTCTTC
len: 15; abundance: few; d_gene: TRBD1; j_gene: TRBJ2-7; v_gene: TRBV7-2; CDR3aa: CASSYKGQTTYEQYF; CDR3nt: TGTGCCAGCAGCTATAAGGGACAGACAACTTACGAGCAGTACTTC
len: 16; abundance: NA; d_gene: TRBD1; j_gene: TRBJ1-5; v_gene: TRBV15; CDR3aa: CATSRAGQGSNQPQHF; CDR3nt: TGTGCCACCAGCAGAGCGGGACAGGGAAGCAATCAGCCCCAGCATTTT
len: 16; abundance: NA; d_gene: NA; j_gene: TRBJ1-5; v_gene: TRBV19; CDR3aa: CATSNRREGSNQPQHF; CDR3nt: TGTGCCACATCGAACCGCAGGGAGGGTAGCAATCAGCCCCAGCATTTT
len: 13; abundance: few; d_gene: NA; j_gene: TRBJ1-2; v_gene: TRBV29-1; CDR3aa: CSSRGGPGYGYTF; CDR3nt: TGCAGCTCGAGGGGGGGGCCAGGCTATGGCTACACCTTC
len: 12; abundance: few; d_gene: NA; j_gene: TRBJ1-2; v_gene: TRBV27; CDR3aa: CASSFAGGGYTF; CDR3nt: TGTGCCAGCAGTTTCGCCGGCGGGGGCTACACCTTC
len: 18; abundance: NA; d_gene: NA; j_gene: TRBJ2-1; v_gene: TRBV21-1; CDR3aa: CASSRSPGGQGHYNEQFF; CDR3nt: TGTGCCAGCAGCAGATCGCCTGGTGGACAGGGCCATTACAATGAGCAGTTCTTC
len: 14; abundance: NA; d_gene: NA; j_gene: TRBJ1-1; v_gene: TRBV5-4; CDR3aa: CASSQSGLNTEAFF; CDR3nt: TGTGCCAGCAGCCAGTCAGGGCTGAACACTGAAGCTTTCTTT
len: 15; abundance: NA; d_gene: NA; j_gene: TRBJ2-5; v_gene: TRBV7-9; CDR3aa: CASSAPLADQETQYF; CDR3nt: TGTGCCAGCAGCGCCCCACTAGCAGATCAAGAGACCCAGTACTTC
len: 17; abundance: NA; d_gene: TRBD2; j_gene: TRBJ2-1; v_gene: TRBV6-1; CDR3aa: CASSEMASGGLYNEQFF; CDR3nt: TGTGCCAGCAGTGAAATGGCTAGCGGGGGGCTATACAATGAGCAGTTCTTC
len: 15; abundance: NA; d_gene: NA; j_gene: TRBJ1-4; v_gene: TRBV2; CDR3aa: CASSATIATNEKLFF; CDR3nt: TGTGCCAGCAGCGCCACAATTGCAACTAATGAAAAACTGTTTTTT
len: 18; abundance: once; d_gene: NA; j_gene: TRBJ1-5; v_gene: TRBV19; CDR3aa: CASSMGFGGKVGNQPQHF; CDR3nt: TGTGCCAGTAGTATGGGGTTCGGAGGGAAGGTTGGCAATCAGCCCCAGCATTTT
len: 14; abundance: NA; d_gene: TRBD1; j_gene: TRBJ2-1; v_gene: TRBV6-1; CDR3aa: CASSRTGGGNEQFF; CDR3nt: TGTGCCAGCAGTAGGACAGGGGGAGGCAATGAGCAGTTCTTC
len: 17; abundance: NA; d_gene: NA; j_gene: TRBJ1-5; v_gene: TRBV19; CDR3aa: CASSSQGGGHSNQPQHF; CDR3nt: TGTGCCAGTAGTAGCCAGGGAGGGGGTCATAGCAATCAGCCCCAGCATTTT
len: 15; abundance: NA; d_gene: NA; j_gene: TRBJ1-1; v_gene: TRBV5-1; CDR3aa: CASRLSSNTNTEAFF; CDR3nt: TGCGCCAGCAGACTCTCTTCAAATACGAACACTGAAGCTTTCTTT
len: 18; abundance: NA; d_gene: NA; j_gene: TRBJ2-3; v_gene: TRBV12-5; CDR3aa: CASGLSRANETSTDTQYF; CDR3nt: TGTGCTAGTGGTTTGTCCAGGGCCAACGAGACAAGCACAGATACGCAGTATTTT
len: 13; abundance: few; d_gene: NA; j_gene: TRBJ2-7; v_gene: TRBV7-9; CDR3aa: CASSLDSPYEQYF; CDR3nt: TGTGCCAGCAGCTTAGACAGTCCCTACGAGCAGTACTTC
len: 17; abundance: NA; d_gene: NA; j_gene: TRBJ2-3; v_gene: TRBV12-2; CDR3aa: CASRRDRATSSTDTQYF; CDR3nt: TGTGCAAGTCGTCGAGACAGGGCCACCTCTAGCACAGATACGCAGTATTTT
len: 15; abundance: few; d_gene: NA; j_gene: TRBJ1-2; v_gene: TRBV9; CDR3aa: CASSAYTRGGYGYTF; CDR3nt: TGTGCCAGCAGCGCTTACACCAGGGGTGGCTATGGCTACACCTTC
len: 15; abundance: NA; d_gene: NA; j_gene: TRBJ2-2; v_gene: TRBV6-5; CDR3aa: CASSPHSSPGGELFF; CDR3nt: TGTGCCAGCAGTCCCCACTCAAGTCCGGGCGGGGAGCTGTTTTTT
len: 16; abundance: NA; d_gene: NA; j_gene: TRBJ2-1; v_gene: TRBV30; CDR3aa: CAWTGRGTRDYNEQFF; CDR3nt: TGTGCCTGGACTGGTAGAGGAACACGGGATTACAATGAGCAGTTCTTC
len: 16; abundance: NA; d_gene: TRBD1; j_gene: TRBJ2-1; v_gene: TRBV19; CDR3aa: CASSIEGTGHYNEQFF; CDR3nt: TGTGCCAGTAGTATAGAAGGGACAGGGCACTACAATGAGCAGTTCTTC
len: 15; abundance: NA; d_gene: TRBD1; j_gene: TRBJ2-3; v_gene: TRBV27; CDR3aa: CASKSRDRGSDTQYF; CDR3nt: TGTGCCAGCAAGTCTCGGGACAGGGGGTCAGATACGCAGTATTTT
len: 15; abundance: NA; d_gene: TRBD2; j_gene: TRBJ2-2; v_gene: TRBV5-4; CDR3aa: CASSHSGGAHGELFF; CDR3nt: TGTGCCAGCAGCCATAGCGGGGGGGCACACGGGGAGCTGTTTTTT
len: 14; abundance: NA; d_gene: NA; j_gene: TRBJ1-2; v_gene: TRBV25-1; CDR3aa: CASSEFGGGAGYTF; CDR3nt: TGTGCCAGCAGTGAATTTGGTGGGGGCGCGGGCTACACCTTC
len: 14; abundance: NA; d_gene: TRBD1; j_gene: TRBJ1-2; v_gene: TRBV27; CDR3aa: CASSTRQGAGGYTF; CDR3nt: TGTGCCAGCAGTACTAGACAGGGGGCGGGTGGCTACACCTTC
len: 13; abundance: NA; d_gene: TRBD1; j_gene: TRBJ2-4; v_gene: TRBV18; CDR3aa: CASSPDAGGNEYF; CDR3nt: TGTGCCAGCTCACCAGATGCAGGGGGAAATGAGTACTTC
len: 15; abundance: NA; d_gene: TRBD1; j_gene: TRBJ1-3; v_gene: TRBV7-8; CDR3aa: CASSGQVASGNTIYF; CDR3nt: TGTGCCAGCAGCGGACAGGTAGCGTCTGGAAACACCATATATTTT
len: 16; abundance: few; d_gene: NA; j_gene: TRBJ2-7; v_gene: TRBV4-1; CDR3aa: CASSQPGTFSSYEQYF; CDR3nt: TGCGCCAGCAGCCAACCGGGTACTTTTAGCTCCTACGAGCAGTACTTC
len: 12; abundance: few; d_gene: NA; j_gene: TRBJ1-1; v_gene: TRBV7-9; CDR3aa: CACGRGATEAFF; CDR3nt: TGTGCTTGCGGCAGGGGAGCGACTGAAGCTTTCTTT
len: 14; abundance: NA; d_gene: TRBD1; j_gene: TRBJ2-7; v_gene: TRBV7-9; CDR3aa: CASTSGTGTYEQYF; CDR3nt: TGTGCCAGCACCTCCGGGACAGGGACCTACGAGCAGTACTTC
len: 13; abundance: NA; d_gene: NA; j_gene: TRBJ1-1; v_gene: TRBV10-1; CDR3aa: CASSGQVNTEAFF; CDR3nt: TGCGCCAGCAGTGGACAGGTTAACACTGAAGCTTTCTTT
len: 17; abundance: NA; d_gene: NA; j_gene: TRBJ1-4; v_gene: TRBV27; CDR3aa: CASSQTAPSGGGEKLFF; CDR3nt: TGTGCCAGCAGTCAGACCGCCCCTTCCGGGGGTGGTGAAAAACTGTTTTTT
len: 12; abundance: NA; d_gene: NA; j_gene: TRBJ2-7; v_gene: TRBV7-2; CDR3aa: CASSLTTYEQYF; CDR3nt: TGTGCCAGCAGCTTAACAACCTACGAGCAGTACTTC
len: 9; abundance: NA; d_gene: TRBD1; j_gene: TRBJ1-1; v_gene: TRBV20-1; CDR3aa: CSAPGGAFF; CDR3nt: TGCAGTGCGCCAGGGGGAGCTTTCTTT
len: 14; abundance: NA; d_gene: TRBD1; j_gene: TRBJ1-2; v_gene: TRBV7-2; CDR3aa: CASSVPDRGYGYTF; CDR3nt: TGTGCCAGCAGCGTACCGGACAGGGGCTATGGCTACACCTTC
len: 15; abundance: NA; d_gene: NA; j_gene: TRBJ2-2; v_gene: TRBV6-6; CDR3aa: CASSYWGVSTGELFF; CDR3nt: TGTGCCAGCAGTTACTGGGGGGTTAGCACCGGGGAGCTGTTTTTT
len: 14; abundance: NA; d_gene: TRBD1; j_gene: TRBJ2-7; v_gene: TRBV10-3; CDR3aa: CAISRTGGTYEQYF; CDR3nt: TGTGCCATCAGCCGGACAGGGGGAACCTACGAGCAGTACTTC